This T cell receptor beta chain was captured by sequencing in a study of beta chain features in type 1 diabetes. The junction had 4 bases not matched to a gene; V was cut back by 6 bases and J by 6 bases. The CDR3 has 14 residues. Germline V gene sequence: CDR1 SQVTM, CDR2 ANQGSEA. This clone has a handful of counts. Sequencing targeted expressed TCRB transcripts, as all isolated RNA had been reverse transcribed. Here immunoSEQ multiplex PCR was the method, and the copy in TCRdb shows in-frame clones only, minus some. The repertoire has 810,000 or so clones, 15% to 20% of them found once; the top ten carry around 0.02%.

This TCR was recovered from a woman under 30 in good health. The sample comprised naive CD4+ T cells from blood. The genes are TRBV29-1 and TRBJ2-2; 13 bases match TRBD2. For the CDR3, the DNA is TGCAGCGTCCGGACTAGCGGGAGCCCCGGGGAGCTGTTTTTT. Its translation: CSVRTSGSPGELFF.